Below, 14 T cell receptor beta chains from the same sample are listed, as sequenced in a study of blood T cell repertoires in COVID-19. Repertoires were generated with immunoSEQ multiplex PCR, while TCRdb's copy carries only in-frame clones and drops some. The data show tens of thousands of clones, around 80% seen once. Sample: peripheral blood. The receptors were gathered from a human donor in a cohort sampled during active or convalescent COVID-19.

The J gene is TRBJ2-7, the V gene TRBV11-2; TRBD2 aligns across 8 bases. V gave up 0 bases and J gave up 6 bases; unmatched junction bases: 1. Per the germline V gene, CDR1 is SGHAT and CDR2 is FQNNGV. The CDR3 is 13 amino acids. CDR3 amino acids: CASSLDRGGEQYF. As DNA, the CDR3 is TGTGCCAGCAGCTTAGATCGGGGGGGCGAGCAGTACTTC.

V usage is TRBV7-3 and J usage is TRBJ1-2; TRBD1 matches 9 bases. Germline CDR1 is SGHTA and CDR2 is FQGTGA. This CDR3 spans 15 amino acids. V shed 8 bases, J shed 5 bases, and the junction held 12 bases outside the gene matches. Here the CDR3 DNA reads TGTGCCAGCGCCCCCGCTCCGGGACAGGGTTATGGCTACACCTTC. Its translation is CASAPAPGQGYGYTF. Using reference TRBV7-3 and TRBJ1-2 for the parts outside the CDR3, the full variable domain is GAGVSQTPSNKVTEKGKYVELRCDPISGHTALYWYRQSLGQGPEFLIYFQGTGAADDSGLPNDRFFAVRPEGSVSTLKIQRTERGDSAVYLCASAPAPGQGYGYTFGSGTRLTVV.

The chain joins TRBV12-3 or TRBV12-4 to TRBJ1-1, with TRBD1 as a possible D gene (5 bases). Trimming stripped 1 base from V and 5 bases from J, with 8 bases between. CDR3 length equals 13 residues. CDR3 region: CASSLVGGTEAFF. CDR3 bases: TGTGCCAGCAGTTTAGTGGGGGGAACTGAAGCTTTCTTT.

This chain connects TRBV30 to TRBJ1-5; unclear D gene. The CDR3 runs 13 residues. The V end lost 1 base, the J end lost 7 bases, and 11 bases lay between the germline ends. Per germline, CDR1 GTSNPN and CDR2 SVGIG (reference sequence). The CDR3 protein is CAWSGTARQPQHF. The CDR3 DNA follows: TGTGCCTGGAGTGGAACAGCCCGGCAGCCCCAGCATTTT.

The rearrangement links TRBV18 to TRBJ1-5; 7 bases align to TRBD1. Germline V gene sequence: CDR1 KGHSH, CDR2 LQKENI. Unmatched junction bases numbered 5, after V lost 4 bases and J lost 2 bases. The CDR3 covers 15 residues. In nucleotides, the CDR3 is TGTGCCAGCTCACTTCAGGGGGTGGGCAATCAGCCCCAGCATTTT. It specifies CASSLQGVGNQPQHF.

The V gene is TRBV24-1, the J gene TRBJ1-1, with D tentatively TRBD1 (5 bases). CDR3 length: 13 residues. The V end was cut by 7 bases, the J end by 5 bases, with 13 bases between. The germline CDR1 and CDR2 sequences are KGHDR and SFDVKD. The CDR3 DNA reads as TGTGCCACCAGCGCAGCCGGGGGAACTGAAGCTTTCTTT. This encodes CATSAAGGTEAFF.

The CDR3 region is CATSGGYEQYF. The CDR3 DNA follows: TGTGCCACCAGTGGCGGGTACGAGCAGTACTTC. The chain has TRBV24-1 and TRBJ2-7, with TRBD2 as a possible D gene (5 bases). V lost 5 bases to trimming and J lost 4 bases, with 5 bases between them. Germline lookup yields CDR1 KGHDR and CDR2 SFDVKD. The CDR3 loop spans 11 amino acids.

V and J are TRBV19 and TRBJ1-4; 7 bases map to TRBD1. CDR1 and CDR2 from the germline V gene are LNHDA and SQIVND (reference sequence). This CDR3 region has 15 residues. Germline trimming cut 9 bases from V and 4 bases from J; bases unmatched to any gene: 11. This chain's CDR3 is CASRPPGGSNEKLFF. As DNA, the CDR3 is TGTGCCAGCCGGCCCCCAGGGGGTAGTAATGAAAAACTGTTTTTT.

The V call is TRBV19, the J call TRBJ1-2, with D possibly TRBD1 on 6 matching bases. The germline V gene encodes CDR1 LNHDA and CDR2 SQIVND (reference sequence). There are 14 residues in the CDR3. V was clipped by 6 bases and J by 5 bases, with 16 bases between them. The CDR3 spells CASRTGQLTYGYTF. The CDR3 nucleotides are TGTGCCAGTAGAACAGGACAGCTAACTTATGGCTACACCTTC.

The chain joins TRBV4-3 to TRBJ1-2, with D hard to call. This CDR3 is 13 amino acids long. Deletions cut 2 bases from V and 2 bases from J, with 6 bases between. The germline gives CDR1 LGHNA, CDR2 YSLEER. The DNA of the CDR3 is TGCGCCAGCAGCCAATCCGGGAACTATGGCTACACCTTC. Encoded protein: CASSQSGNYGYTF.

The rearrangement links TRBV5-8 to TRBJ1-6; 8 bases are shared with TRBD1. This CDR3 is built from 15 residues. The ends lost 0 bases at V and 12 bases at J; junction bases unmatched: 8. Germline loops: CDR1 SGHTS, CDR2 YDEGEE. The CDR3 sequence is CASSLGQGRDGPLHF. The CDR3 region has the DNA TGTGCCAGCAGCTTGGGACAGGGGAGGGATGGACCCCTCCACTTT.

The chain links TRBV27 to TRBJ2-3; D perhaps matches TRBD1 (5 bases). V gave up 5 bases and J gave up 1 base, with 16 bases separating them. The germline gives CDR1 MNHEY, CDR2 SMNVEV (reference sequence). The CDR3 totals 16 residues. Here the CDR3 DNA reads TGTGCCAGCAGTCCTGGGGCAGGCATACGCACAGATACGCAGTATTTT. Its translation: CASSPGAGIRTDTQYF.

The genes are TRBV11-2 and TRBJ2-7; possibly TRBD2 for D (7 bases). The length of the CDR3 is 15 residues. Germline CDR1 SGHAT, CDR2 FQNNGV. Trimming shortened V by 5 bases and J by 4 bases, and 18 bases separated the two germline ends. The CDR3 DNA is TGTGCCAGCAGCGGGGGGGCCGGGGGAAAATACGAGCAGTACTTC. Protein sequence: CASSGGAGGKYEQYF.

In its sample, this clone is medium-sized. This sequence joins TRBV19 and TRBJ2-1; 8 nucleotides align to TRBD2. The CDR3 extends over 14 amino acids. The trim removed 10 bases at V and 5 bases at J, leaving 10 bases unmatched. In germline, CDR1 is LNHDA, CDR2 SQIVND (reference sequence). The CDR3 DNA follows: TGTGCCACCTCGGGGGGGGAAAAGAACAATGAGCAGTTCTTC. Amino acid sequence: CATSGGEKNNEQFF.